The sequence of this T cell receptor (beta chain) was determined in a study of long-term antiretroviral therapy in people with HIV. Only a few counts were recorded for this clone. At the survey level, the v3.0 immunoSEQ assay was run. Profiling relied on immunoSEQ multiplex PCR, and the TCRdb table lists in-frame clones only, not all of them. Of 25,000 to 35,000 clones listed, more than 60% are singletons. This CDR3 has 15 amino acids. Germline lookup yields CDR1 MGHRA and CDR2 YSYEKL. Trimming cost V 1 base and J 7 bases; bases outside gene matches: 3. J is TRBJ1-4 and V is TRBV4-1; 10 nucleotides agree with TRBD1. This receptor was taken from a woman aged 45-60 years with HIV. The sequencing here drew on unsorted PBMCs, taken 3.1 years after starting antiretroviral therapy. CDR3 in DNA: TGCGCCAGCAGCCAAGGTTGGGACAGGGGTGAAAAACTGTTTTTT. It codes for CASSQGWDRGEKLFF.